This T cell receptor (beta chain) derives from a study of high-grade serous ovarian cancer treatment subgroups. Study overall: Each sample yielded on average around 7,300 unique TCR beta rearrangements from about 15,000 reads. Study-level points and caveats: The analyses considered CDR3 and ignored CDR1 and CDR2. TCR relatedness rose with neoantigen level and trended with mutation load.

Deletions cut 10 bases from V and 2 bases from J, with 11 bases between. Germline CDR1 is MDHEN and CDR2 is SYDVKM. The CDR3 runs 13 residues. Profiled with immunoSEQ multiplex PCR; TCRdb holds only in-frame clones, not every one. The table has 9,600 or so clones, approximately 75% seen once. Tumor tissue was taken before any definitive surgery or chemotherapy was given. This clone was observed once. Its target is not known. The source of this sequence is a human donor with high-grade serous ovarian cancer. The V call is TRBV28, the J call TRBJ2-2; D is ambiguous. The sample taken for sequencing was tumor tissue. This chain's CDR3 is CAIAQHNTGELFF. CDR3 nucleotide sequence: TGTGCCATCGCCCAGCATAACACCGGGGAGCTGTTTTTT. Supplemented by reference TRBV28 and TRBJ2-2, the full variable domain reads DVKVTQSSRYLVKRTGEKVFLECVQDMDHENMFWYRQDPGLGLRLIYFSYDVKMKEKGDIPEGYSVSREKKERFSLILESASTNQTSMYLCAIAQHNTGELFFGEGSRLTVL.